The rows below give T cell receptor beta chains drawn from one sample of a study of PD-1 blockade in classical Hodgkin lymphoma. Assay: immunoSEQ multiplex PCR; the TCRdb copy retains only in-frame clones and omits some. The repertoire includes some 90,000 clones, around 90% of them detected once, and less than 3% sits in the top ten. The specimen comprised peripheral blood mononuclear cells (PBMCs), sampled before the second cycle of nivolumab. These TCRs come from a human donor with classical Hodgkin lymphoma. The CDR3 runs from the conserved cysteine through the conserved F or W. Fields, in order: V gene, clone size, D gene, J gene, CDR3 length, CDR3 DNA, CDR3 protein. The D gene is left open where the match is weak. Some rows mark clone size as missing; the rest say once, few, many or name a class of expanded clone.

V gene: TRBV10-3
clone size: NA
D gene: NA
J gene: TRBJ2-7
CDR3 length: 13
CDR3 DNA: TGTGCCATCAGTGAGTTTGAGTTCTACGAGCAGTACTTC
CDR3 protein: CAISEFEFYEQYF

V gene: TRBV4-1
clone size: NA
D gene: NA
J gene: TRBJ1-1
CDR3 length: 17
CDR3 DNA: TGCGCCAGCAGCCAAAAAGGGTCTGCCCGAGGGAACACTGAAGCTTTCTTT
CDR3 protein: CASSQKGSARGNTEAFF

V gene: TRBV5-6
clone size: NA
D gene: NA
J gene: TRBJ2-7
CDR3 length: 14
CDR3 DNA: TGTGCCAGCGAAACCTCCTGGGAAATCTACGAGCAGTACTTC
CDR3 protein: CASETSWEIYEQYF

V gene: TRBV30
clone size: NA
D gene: NA
J gene: TRBJ1-4
CDR3 length: 15
CDR3 DNA: TGTGCCTGGAGACCCGGATGGGGTGGAGAAGAAAAACTGTTTTTT
CDR3 protein: CAWRPGWGGEEKLFF

V gene: TRBV19
clone size: NA
D gene: NA
J gene: TRBJ2-1
CDR3 length: 16
CDR3 DNA: TGTGCCAGTAGTATCACCTCCGTGACAAGATACAATGAGCAGTTCTTC
CDR3 protein: CASSITSVTRYNEQFF

V gene: TRBV5-1
clone size: NA
D gene: TRBD1
J gene: TRBJ1-4
CDR3 length: 15
CDR3 DNA: TGCGCCAGCAGTCCATCCGGGACAGGGCCCGAAAAACTGTTTTTT
CDR3 protein: CASSPSGTGPEKLFF

V gene: TRBV2
clone size: NA
D gene: NA
J gene: TRBJ1-1
CDR3 length: 10
CDR3 DNA: TGTGCCAGCAGGGGGACCGAAGCTTTCTTT
CDR3 protein: CASRGTEAFF

V gene: TRBV2
clone size: NA
D gene: NA
J gene: TRBJ1-2
CDR3 length: 12
CDR3 DNA: TGTGCCAGCAGTCGGGAGGCGCGAGGCTACACCTTC
CDR3 protein: CASSREARGYTF

V gene: TRBV30
clone size: once
D gene: NA
J gene: TRBJ1-5
CDR3 length: 13
CDR3 DNA: TGTGCCTGGAGTGTCGGGGTCAGTCAGCCCCAGCATTTT
CDR3 protein: CAWSVGVSQPQHF

V gene: TRBV27
clone size: NA
D gene: NA
J gene: TRBJ1-2
CDR3 length: 15
CDR3 DNA: TGTGCCAGCAGTTCAGCGGCAGGGCGTCTCTATGGCTACACCTTC
CDR3 protein: CASSSAAGRLYGYTF

V gene: TRBV2
clone size: NA
D gene: TRBD1
J gene: TRBJ1-4
CDR3 length: 17
CDR3 DNA: TGTGCCAGCAGCCGGGACAGCGTATCACACAGTCACGAAAAACTGTTTTTT
CDR3 protein: CASSRDSVSHSHEKLFF

V gene: TRBV5-4
clone size: once
D gene: NA
J gene: TRBJ2-7
CDR3 length: 11
CDR3 DNA: TGTGCCATGACTAAATCCTACGAGCAGTACTTC
CDR3 protein: CAMTKSYEQYF

V gene: TRBV5-1
clone size: NA
D gene: TRBD2
J gene: TRBJ2-5
CDR3 length: 16
CDR3 DNA: TGCGCCAGCGCCCCGGGCTCCTCCGGGGGGTCAGCGACCCAGTACTTC
CDR3 protein: CASAPGSSGGSATQYF

V gene: TRBV5-1
clone size: NA
D gene: TRBD1
J gene: TRBJ2-7
CDR3 length: 14
CDR3 DNA: TGCGCCAGCAGCTTGGGGGACAGGGATTACGAGCAGTACTTC
CDR3 protein: CASSLGDRDYEQYF

V gene: TRBV5-4
clone size: NA
D gene: NA
J gene: TRBJ1-2
CDR3 length: 14
CDR3 DNA: TGTGCCAGCAGCCCACCGAGAGCTAACTATGGCTACACCTTC
CDR3 protein: CASSPPRANYGYTF

V gene: TRBV15
clone size: NA
D gene: NA
J gene: TRBJ2-3
CDR3 length: 16
CDR3 DNA: TGTGCCACCAGCAGAGATCCTTGGTCTGGCACAGATACGCAGTATTTT
CDR3 protein: CATSRDPWSGTDTQYF

V gene: TRBV5-1
clone size: NA
D gene: TRBD1
J gene: TRBJ2-3
CDR3 length: 15
CDR3 DNA: TGCGCCAGCAGCTTGGTACAGGGGGCGGGAGATACGCAGTATTTT
CDR3 protein: CASSLVQGAGDTQYF

V gene: TRBV6-1
clone size: NA
D gene: NA
J gene: TRBJ2-2
CDR3 length: 13
CDR3 DNA: TGTGCCAGTCCCTATGGAAACACCGGGGAGCTGTTTTTT
CDR3 protein: CASPYGNTGELFF

V gene: TRBV7-6
clone size: few
D gene: NA
J gene: TRBJ1-1
CDR3 length: 12
CDR3 DNA: TGTGCCAGCGGATGGGAGAACACTGAAGCTTTCTTT
CDR3 protein: CASGWENTEAFF

V gene: TRBV5-1
clone size: NA
D gene: TRBD2
J gene: TRBJ2-3
CDR3 length: 15
CDR3 DNA: TGCGCCAGCAGCTCCGGACTAGGAAGTGGAGATACGCAGTATTTT
CDR3 protein: CASSSGLGSGDTQYF

V gene: TRBV27
clone size: NA
D gene: TRBD2
J gene: TRBJ2-1
CDR3 length: 17
CDR3 DNA: TGTGCCAGCAGTTCCCCTCGGACTAGCGGGATTATAAATGAGCAGTTCTTC
CDR3 protein: CASSSPRTSGIINEQFF

V gene: TRBV7-2
clone size: NA
D gene: TRBD1
J gene: TRBJ1-2
CDR3 length: 15
CDR3 DNA: TGTGCCAGCAGCCCGTCCAGGGGGCGGTTGGATGGCTACACCTTC
CDR3 protein: CASSPSRGRLDGYTF